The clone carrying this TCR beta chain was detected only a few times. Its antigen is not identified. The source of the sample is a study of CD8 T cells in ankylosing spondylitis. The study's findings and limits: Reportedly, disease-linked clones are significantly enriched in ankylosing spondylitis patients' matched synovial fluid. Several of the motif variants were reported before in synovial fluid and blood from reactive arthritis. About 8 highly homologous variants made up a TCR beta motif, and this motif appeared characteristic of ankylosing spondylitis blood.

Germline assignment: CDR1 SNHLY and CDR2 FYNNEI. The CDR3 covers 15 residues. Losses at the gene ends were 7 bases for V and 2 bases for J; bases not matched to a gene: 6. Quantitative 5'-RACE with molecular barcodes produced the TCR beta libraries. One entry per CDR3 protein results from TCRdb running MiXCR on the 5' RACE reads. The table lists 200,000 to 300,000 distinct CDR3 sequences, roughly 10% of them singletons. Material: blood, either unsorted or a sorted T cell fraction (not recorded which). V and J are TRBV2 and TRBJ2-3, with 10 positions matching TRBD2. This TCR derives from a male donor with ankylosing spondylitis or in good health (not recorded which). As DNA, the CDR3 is TGTGCCAGCAAGGGACTAGCGAGTTTCACAGATACGCAGTATTTT. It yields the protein CASKGLASFTDTQYF.